The 30 T cell receptor beta chains presented below share a single source sample, sequenced in a study of CD8 T cells in ankylosing spondylitis. Regarding the study as a whole: In ankylosing spondylitis blood, a motif of several highly homologous TCR beta variants appeared characteristic.

TCRdb reanalysed the 5' RACE reads using MiXCR and keeps one entry per CDR3 protein. The data show approximately 540,000 distinct CDR3 sequences, roughly an eighth seen once. Their recognized antigens are unknown. The sample taken for sequencing was blood, either unsorted or a sorted T cell fraction (not recorded which). The source is a male donor with ankylosing spondylitis.

This clonotype was seen a handful of times. J is TRBJ2-3 and V is TRBV5-1, with D perhaps given as TRBD1 or TRBD2 (6 bases each). The CDR3 has 14 amino acids. CDR1 SGHRS and CDR2 YFSETQ come from the germline V gene. V was pared by 0 bases and J by 4 bases, with 9 bases between. The CDR3 loop reads CASSLEGGPDTQYF. The DNA of the CDR3 is TGCGCCAGCAGCTTGGAGGGGGGACCAGATACGCAGTATTTT.

This clonotype has just a few counts. V and J are TRBV25-1 and TRBJ2-4; tentative D call: TRBD2 (6 bases). Per germline, CDR1 MGHDK and CDR2 SYGVNS. Trimming left V 4 bases short and J 5 bases short, with 12 bases between. The CDR3 length is 14 residues. The chain's CDR3 is CASSVGGIQNIQYF. In nucleotides, the CDR3 is TGTGCCAGCAGTGTGGGCGGGATCCAAAACATTCAGTACTTC.

V usage is TRBV2 and J usage is TRBJ1-6; 8 bases agree with TRBD1. Trimming removed 5 bases from V and 7 bases from J; junction bases left unmatched: 4. This CDR3 comprises 14 residues. The germline gives CDR1 SNHLY, CDR2 FYNNEI. This CDR3 reads CASSTGTGNSPLHF. DNA for the CDR3: TGTGCCAGCAGTACCGGGACAGGAAATTCACCCCTCCACTTT.

The gene calls are TRBV5-1 and TRBJ1-1; D unresolved. Germline V CDR1 and CDR2: SGHRS, YFSETQ. V was pared by 0 bases and J by 7 bases, with 10 bases between. This CDR3 has 13 amino acids. The CDR3, as DNA: TGCGCCAGCAGCTTGGCCCCGGACGGTGAAGCTTTCTTT. Residues: CASSLAPDGEAFF.

This clonotype was observed a few times. The J gene is TRBJ2-1, the V gene TRBV6-5; D is uncertain. V lost 4 bases and J 3 bases, leaving 10 bases between the germline ends. This CDR3 has 14 amino acids. From germline, CDR1 is MNHEY and CDR2 SVGAGI. The CDR3 region has the DNA TGTGCCAGCAGTTCCCCCGGCATCTACAATGAGCAGTTCTTC. Residues: CASSSPGIYNEQFF.

In its sample, this clonotype was seen a few times. V gene TRBV3-1 combines with J gene TRBJ1-1; D gene uncertain. CDR1 and CDR2 from the germline V gene are LGHDT and YNNKEL (reference sequence). CDR3 length equals 14 residues. Deletions cut 3 bases from V and 1 base from J, with 9 bases between. CDR3 nucleotides: TGTGCCAGCAGCCATCGGGAATCGAACACTGAAGCTTTCTTT. Protein sequence: CASSHRESNTEAFF. Using reference TRBV3-1 and TRBJ1-1 for the parts outside the CDR3, the full variable domain is DTAVSQTPKYLVTQMGNDKSIKCEQNLGHDTMYWYKQDSKKFLKIMFSYNNKELIINETVPNRFSPKSPDKAHLNLHINSLELGDSAVYFCASSHRESNTEAFFGQGTRLTVV.

The chain joins TRBV24-1 to TRBJ2-1; D remains unclear. The V end was cut by 12 bases, the J end by 0 bases, with 11 bases between. CDR1 KGHDR and CDR2 SFDVKD come from the germline V gene. There are 13 residues in the CDR3. The CDR3 DNA sequence: TGTGCCGTGGGCCAAAGCTCCTACAATGAGCAGTTCTTC. Encoded protein: CAVGQSSYNEQFF.

CDR3 loop: CASSPGGDYSNQPQHF. CDR3 DNA sequence: TGTGCCAGCAGCCCCGGGGGGGATTATAGCAATCAGCCCCAGCATTTT. This chain uses TRBV11-2 with TRBJ1-5, with D maybe TRBD1 (5 bases). The V and J ends lost 5 bases and 0 bases respectively, with 14 bases between them. CDR1 and CDR2 from the germline V gene are SGHAT and FQNNGV. This CDR3 is built from 16 residues.

In the case of this clonotype: Just one base apart from a much larger clone, this may be a read error. The chain combines TRBV5-1 with TRBJ1-2; TRBD1 might be the D (5 bases). The germline V gene encodes CDR1 SGHRS and CDR2 YFSETQ. The CDR3 contains 14 residues. CDR3 in DNA: TGCGCCGGCAGCTTGCAGGGACTTAACTATGGCTACACCTTC. Residues: CAGSLQGLNYGYTF.

This clonotype was seen more than once but under ten times. The chain carries TRBV19 and TRBJ2-2, with TRBD2 identical over 8 bases. The germline CDR1 and CDR2 sequences are LNHDA and SQIVND (reference sequence). The junction had 5 bases not matched to a gene; V was cut back by 1 base and J by 1 base. The CDR3 sequence is 17 residues long. CDR3 nucleotides: TGTGCCAGTAGTATAGGACTAGCGAGTGAGAACACCGGGGAGCTGTTTTTT. It yields the protein CASSIGLASENTGELFF.

The rearrangement joins TRBV5-6 to TRBJ2-1, with TRBD2 as a possible D gene (5 bases). CDR3 size: 16 residues. V gave up 1 base and J gave up 4 bases, with 15 bases separating them. The germline V gene encodes CDR1 SGHDT and CDR2 YYEEEE. The CDR3 DNA is TGTGCCAGCAGCTTGTTTCAGCATCGGACTTACAATGAGCAGTTCTTC. This translates into CASSLFQHRTYNEQFF.

This chain joins TRBV6-2 or TRBV6-3 and TRBJ2-5; 11 bases are a match to TRBD2. V gave up 2 bases and J gave up 5 bases; unmatched junction bases: 16. CDR1 MNHEY and CDR2 SVGEGT come from the germline V gene. This CDR3 has 19 residues. The CDR3 DNA sequence: TGTGCCAGCAGTTACGAATTACGGCTAGCGGGAGGCCGGGGGGAGACCCAGTACTTC. The encoded protein is CASSYELRLAGGRGETQYF.

This chain links TRBV24-1 with TRBJ2-2, with D perhaps matching TRBD1 (6 bases). V lost 5 bases and J lost 6, with 15 bases in between. The CDR3 runs to 15 residues. Germline CDR1 is KGHDR and CDR2 is SFDVKD. The CDR3 protein is CATSVSGANPGELFF. Written as DNA, the CDR3 is TGTGCCACCAGTGTTTCAGGGGCCAATCCCGGGGAGCTGTTTTTT.

The chain couples TRBV16 to TRBJ2-3, with 9 positions matching TRBD2. Trimming removed 1 base from V and 6 bases from J; junction bases left unmatched: 5. The CDR3 loop spans 15 amino acids. Germline loops: CDR1 KGHSY, CDR2 FQNENV. CDR3 amino acids: CASSQFAGGADTQYF. In DNA form, the CDR3 reads TGTGCCAGCAGCCAATTTGCGGGAGGGGCGGATACGCAGTATTTT.

This clonotype was counted only a few times. The chain has TRBV5-1 and TRBJ2-2; 8 nucleotides match TRBD2. CDR3 length: 16 amino acids. V gave up 7 bases and J gave up 0 bases; unmatched junction bases: 8. Germline-derived CDR1 and CDR2 are SGHRS and YFSETQ. The CDR3 nucleotides read TGCGCCAGCCGCAAACTAGCGGCCACGAACACCGGGGAGCTGTTTTTT. It translates to CASRKLAATNTGELFF.

The sample holds a few counts of this clonotype. V gene TRBV5-1 combines with J gene TRBJ2-5; 9 bases align to TRBD1. With 0 bases clipped from V and 4 bases from J, the junction kept 7 bases outside the gene matches. The CDR3 sequence is 16 residues long. Germline V gene sequence: CDR1 SGHRS, CDR2 YFSETQ. The CDR3 protein is CASSLVTGGARETQYF. CDR3 in DNA: TGCGCCAGCAGCTTGGTTACAGGGGGCGCTAGAGAGACCCAGTACTTC.

The chain carries TRBV6-1 and TRBJ2-7; no clear D gene. Trimming took off 6 bases at V and 10 bases at J, with 19 bases between the two ends. The CDR3 is made up of 13 amino acids. Germline CDR1 MNHNS, CDR2 SASEGT. CDR3 amino acids: CASRLNQVHIQYV. CDR3 DNA: TGTGCCAGCAGGCTGAACCAAGTCCATATCCAGTACGTC.

For this clonotype: This clone may be a read error of a much larger clone one base away. V usage is TRBV3-1 and J usage is TRBJ2-5; D could derive from TRBD1 or TRBD2 (6 bases each). Trimming cost V 4 bases and J 4 bases, with 10 bases left between them. Germline CDR1 is LGHDT and CDR2 is YNNKEL (reference sequence). This CDR3 region has 13 residues. In DNA, the CDR3 is TGTGCCAGCAGCCGCAGGGGAGGAGAGACCCAGTACTTC. Its translation is CASSRRGGETQYF.

This clonotype was seen more than once but under ten times. The genes are TRBV7-6 and TRBJ2-3; the D gene is possibly TRBD2 (6 bases). V gave up 5 bases and J gave up 0 bases, with 12 bases separating them. The CDR3 consists of 15 residues. Per germline, CDR1 SGHVS and CDR2 FNYEAQ. CDR3 DNA sequence: TGTGCCAGCAGCACCAGGGACTTCAGCACAGATACGCAGTATTTT. Protein sequence: CASSTRDFSTDTQYF.

The chain employs TRBV29-1 and TRBJ2-5; maybe TRBD1 (6 bases). The V end was cut by 4 bases, the J end by 5 bases, with 11 bases between. Germline V gene data show CDR1 as SQVTM and CDR2 as ANQGSEA. The CDR3 runs 12 residues. The DNA of the CDR3 is TGCAGCGTTGTGAAACAGGGTGAGACCCAGTACTTC. Translated, it gives CSVVKQGETQYF. Full variable domain (rest looked up from reference TRBV29-1 and TRBJ2-5): SAVISQKPSRDICQRGTSLTIQCQVDSQVTMMFWYRQQPGQSLTLIATANQGSEATYESGFVIDKFPISRPNLTFSTLTVSNMSPEDSSIYLCSVVKQGETQYFGPGTRLLVL.

This clonotype appeared many times. The chain links TRBV3-1 to TRBJ2-3; D might be TRBD2 (6 bases). Looked up from germline, CDR1 is LGHDT and CDR2 is YNNKEL (reference sequence). The germline V and J ends were trimmed by 1 base and 0 bases, with 11 bases remaining between them. This CDR3 comprises 16 residues. CDR3 residues: CASSQVLASSTDTQYF. Written as DNA, the CDR3 is TGTGCCAGCAGCCAAGTCCTAGCGTCTAGCACAGATACGCAGTATTTT.

The V gene is TRBV5-4, the J gene TRBJ2-5, with 8 bases aligning to TRBD1. V was pared by 0 bases and J by 4 bases, with 2 bases of the junction left unmatched. This CDR3 has 14 amino acids. The germline CDR1 and CDR2 sequences are SGHNT and YYREEE (reference sequence). The CDR3 reads CASSLADRGETQYF. DNA for the CDR3: TGTGCCAGCAGCTTGGCTGACAGGGGAGAGACCCAGTACTTC.

This chain links TRBV20-1 with TRBJ1-1; 7 bases are shared with TRBD1. CDR1 is DFQATT, CDR2 SNEGSKA, per germline (reference sequence). V gave up 5 bases and J gave up 1 base; unmatched junction bases: 7. This CDR3 contains 14 residues. CDR3 sequence: CSALRTGRNTEAFF. The CDR3 DNA reads TGCAGTGCTCTTAGGACAGGAAGGAACACTGAAGCTTTCTTT.

This clonotype was seen many times. The J gene is TRBJ2-3, the V gene TRBV12-3 or TRBV12-4; 10 bases are a match to TRBD2. The J segment lost 0 bases and the V segment lost 7 bases, leaving 10 bases of the junction unmatched. The CDR3 runs 17 residues. The CDR3 nucleotides read TGTGCCAGCACGGGTTCCGGACTAGCGGCTAGCACAGATACGCAGTATTTT. Translated, it gives CASTGSGLAASTDTQYF.

This clonotype was counted between two and nine times. The chain uses TRBV4-2 and TRBJ2-3; D is unclear. This CDR3 comprises 13 residues. Per germline, CDR1 LGHNA and CDR2 YNFKEQ. Trimming pared 0 bases from V and 2 bases from J, leaving 3 bases between. The CDR3 DNA is TGTGCCAGCAGCCAAGATAACACAGATACGCAGTATTTT. Its protein is CASSQDNTDTQYF.

This chain links TRBV18 with TRBJ2-2, with D unresolved. V lost 3 bases, J lost 2 bases, and 10 bases lay in between. The CDR3 covers 15 residues. Germline CDR1 is KGHSH and CDR2 is LQKENI. CDR3 loop: CASSPSTYNTGELFF. The CDR3, as DNA: TGTGCCAGCTCACCTTCGACATATAACACCGGGGAGCTGTTTTTT.

The chain has TRBV12-3 or TRBV12-4 and TRBJ1-6; 7 nucleotides agree with TRBD1. This CDR3 region has 16 residues. The junction had 10 bases not matched to a gene; V was cut back by 11 bases and J by 0 bases. CDR3 coding DNA: TGTGCCTCGAGGGGAGGGGACAGCTCCTATAATTCACCCCTCCACTTT. Its protein product is CASRGGDSSYNSPLHF.

This clonotype has just a few counts. The chain has TRBV4-2 and TRBJ1-2; D possibly corresponds to TRBD1 (5 bases). The CDR3 sequence is 15 residues long. Germline V gene lookup returns CDR1 LGHNA and CDR2 YNFKEQ. Trimming stripped 4 bases from V and 6 bases from J, with 18 bases between. CDR3 sequence: CASSREGPGLHGYTF. CDR3 coding DNA: TGTGCCAGCAGCCGAGAGGGACCTGGGCTACATGGCTACACCTTC.

The sample holds a few counts of this clonotype. Written as DNA, the CDR3 is TGTGCCAGCAGTAACAGGGCGGGAGGCGAGCAGTACGTC. Amino acid sequence: CASSNRAGGEQYV. The chain couples TRBV3-1 to TRBJ2-7, with 8 bases lining up with TRBD2. Looked up from germline, CDR1 is LGHDT and CDR2 is YNNKEL (reference sequence). Trimming cost V 6 bases and J 6 bases; bases outside gene matches: 7. CDR3 length: 13 amino acids.

In this sample, this clonotype turned up a few times. The chain combines TRBV15 with TRBJ1-1; D is perhaps TRBD1 (5 bases). Per germline, CDR1 LNHNV and CDR2 YYDKDF (reference sequence). The V gene lost 2 bases and the J gene lost 1 base, with 8 bases spanning the gap. The CDR3 consists of 14 residues. Here the CDR3 reads CATSRSGTNTEAFF. CDR3 nucleotides: TGTGCCACCAGCAGATCCGGGACGAACACTGAAGCTTTCTTT.